The following is a T cell receptor beta chain sequence with its context. Other DNA variants within this sample encode the same CDR3. The data were taken from a study of blood T cell repertoires in COVID-19. The CDR3 runs 14 residues. Trimming cost V 5 bases and J 4 bases; bases outside gene matches: 5. CDR1 and CDR2 from the germline V gene are SGHTA and FQGNSA. One Seattle source followed patients from active infection through their disease course. Sequencing used immunoSEQ multiplex PCR; TCRdb keeps in-frame clones, though not all of them. This sample carries around 230,000 clones, under 90% of them seen once, and the ten largest clones take roughly 10%.

Sequenced: peripheral blood. The rearrangement uses TRBV7-2 and TRBJ1-2; 9 bases map to TRBD1. This sequence was found in a man aged 45-65 years with COVID-19, enrolled during active disease. The CDR3: CASSAGQGSYGYTF. CDR3 bases: TGTGCCAGCAGCGCAGGACAGGGGAGCTATGGCTACACCTTC.